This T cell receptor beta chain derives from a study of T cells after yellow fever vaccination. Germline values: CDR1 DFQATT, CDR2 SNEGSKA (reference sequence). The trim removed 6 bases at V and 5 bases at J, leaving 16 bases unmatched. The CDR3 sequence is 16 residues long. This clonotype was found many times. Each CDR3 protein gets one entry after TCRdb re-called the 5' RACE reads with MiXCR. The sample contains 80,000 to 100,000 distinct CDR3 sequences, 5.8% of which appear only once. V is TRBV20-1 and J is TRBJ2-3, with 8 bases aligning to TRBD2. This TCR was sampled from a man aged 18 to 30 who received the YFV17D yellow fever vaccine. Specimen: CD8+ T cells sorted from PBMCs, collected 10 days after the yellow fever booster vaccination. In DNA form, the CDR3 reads TGCAGTGCATCCTCCTCCGGGGGGGCCGGGGTAGATACGCAGTATTTT. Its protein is CSASSSGGAGVDTQYF.